These 27 T cell receptor beta chains were sequenced from one sample in a study of Graves' ophthalmopathy and Graves' hyperthyroidism (dated by TCRdb to 2017 to 2018). Sequencing instrument: Illumina HiSeq 2000. For repertoire sequencing, the TCR beta CDR3 regions were amplified from RNA transcripts. HTBI primers and the Qiagen OneStep RT-PCR kit were used in a first-round RT-PCR, which was followed by a second-round multiplex PCR, size selection and purification. TCRdb trimmed public reads at Q25 via fastp, called clones via MiXCR and kept in-frame beta chains. Duplicate CDR3 protein sequences are folded into a single record with the most common DNA and genes. This sample gives hundreds of thousands of distinct CDR3 sequences in total; over 20% of them show up just once. The leading ten clones occupy around 3.1% of the sample. Sequenced material: peripheral blood. The receptor set was obtained from a woman younger than 30 with stable Graves' hyperthyroidism. Donor details come from another sample of the same person, matched by shared clones.

This clonotype showed up many times. CDR3 in DNA: TGTGCCAGCAGCCAATGGGACAGGGTGGGAGAGACCCAGTACTTC. Translating it yields CASSQWDRVGETQYF. The chain couples TRBV3-1 to TRBJ2-5, with TRBD1 matching over 9 bases. From germline, CDR1 is LGHDT and CDR2 YNNKEL (reference sequence). This CDR3 is 15 amino acids long. V was pared by 2 bases and J by 4 bases, with 5 bases of the junction left unmatched.

This clonotype has a count of ten or more. This rearrangement joins TRBV7-9 to TRBJ2-6, with D possibly TRBD1 on 6 matching bases. Germline V gives CDR1 SEHNR, CDR2 FQNEAQ (reference sequence). The CDR3 is made up of 14 amino acids. Trimming took 6 bases from V and 10 from J, leaving 16 bases between them. The CDR3: CASSLGQVSNVLTF. In nucleotides, the CDR3 is TGTGCCAGCAGTTTGGGACAAGTTTCGAACGTCCTGACTTTC. Together with reference TRBV7-9 and TRBJ2-6, the CDR3 gives the full variable domain: DTGVSQNPRHKITKRGQNVTFRCDPISEHNRLYWYRQTLGQGPEFLTYFQNEAQLEKSRLLSDRFSAERPKGSFSTLEIQRTEQGDSAMYLCASSLGQVSNVLTFGAGSRLTVL.

This chain uses TRBV28 with TRBJ1-1; maybe TRBD1 (5 bases). The CDR3 has 14 amino acids. Trimming took off 6 bases at V and 5 bases at J, with 16 bases between the two ends. Germline V gene lookup returns CDR1 MDHEN and CDR2 SYDVKM. CDR3 amino acids: CASRQHDRRTEAFF. In DNA form, the CDR3 reads TGTGCCAGCAGACAACACGACAGAAGGACTGAAGCTTTCTTT.

The table lists this clonotype with a few counts. The CDR3 DNA is TGTGCCACCAGTGGAGGGGGTCGTGCGTCTGAAGCTTTCTTT. It specifies CATSGGGRASEAFF. The rearrangement uses TRBV24-1 and TRBJ1-1; D is possibly TRBD1 (6 bases). Trimming shortened V by 5 bases and J by 6 bases, and 15 bases separated the two germline ends. CDR1 is KGHDR and CDR2 is SFDVKD in the germline V gene. The CDR3 is made up of 14 amino acids.

In its sample, this clonotype was seen many times. The chain recombines TRBV7-2 with TRBJ1-1; possible D gene TRBD1, 6 bases. Germline CDR1 and CDR2: SGHTA and FQGNSA. V was trimmed by 6 bases and J by 3 bases, leaving 14 bases between them. The CDR3 loop spans 14 amino acids. The CDR3 protein is CASRRGARDTEAFF. CDR3 coding DNA: TGTGCCAGCAGGAGGGGGGCGCGAGACACTGAAGCTTTCTTT. Variable domain in full (rest from reference TRBV7-2 and TRBJ1-1): GAGVSQSPSNKVTEKGKDVELRCDPISGHTALYWYRQSLGQGLEFLIYFQGNSAPDKSGLPSDRFSAERTGGSVSTLTIQRTQQEDSAVYLCASRRGARDTEAFFGQGTRLTVV.

The chain joins TRBV14 to TRBJ1-1; D not resolved. The V end was cut by 4 bases, the J end by 7 bases, with 16 bases between. This CDR3 is built from 14 residues. In germline, CDR1 is SGHDN, CDR2 FVKESK. CDR3 in amino acids: CASSLWEGNNEAFF. The CDR3 bases are TGTGCCAGCAGCCTTTGGGAGGGCAATAATGAAGCTTTCTTT.

Ten or more counts support this clonotype. The CDR3 DNA sequence: TGTGCCAGCAGTCCGGACAGCTATGGCTACACCTTC. It is translated as CASSPDSYGYTF. The chain joins TRBV12-3 or TRBV12-4 to TRBJ1-2, with D perhaps TRBD1 (6 bases). The CDR3 length is 12 residues. The ends were cut back, 5 bases at V and 4 bases at J, with 8 bases in the middle.

As concerns this clonotype: This clone may be a read error of a much larger clone one base away. The rearrangement uses TRBV15 and TRBJ1-1, with a possible D match to TRBD1 (6 bases). CDR1 is LNHNV, CDR2 YYDKDF, per germline (reference sequence). CDR3 length: 14 residues. The CDR3 DNA follows: TGTGTCACCAGCAGAGATAGGGGGACCTTAGGAGCTTTCTTT. Its translation is CVTSRDRGTLGAFF.

This clonotype was detected ten times or more. J is TRBJ1-2 and V is TRBV6-6; 9 bases are a match to TRBD1. The CDR3 consists of 15 residues. V was clipped by 5 bases and J by 4 bases; unmatched bases: 8. Germline V gene sequence: CDR1 MNHNY, CDR2 SVGAGI (reference sequence). The CDR3 loop reads CASSTGQGTRYGYTF. CDR3 in DNA: TGTGCCAGCAGTACCGGACAGGGGACACGCTATGGCTACACCTTC.

In its sample, this clonotype was seen many times. V is TRBV18 and J is TRBJ2-7, with 10 bases that match TRBD1. Per the germline V gene, CDR1 is KGHSH and CDR2 is LQKENI. The CDR3 is 15 residues long. After removal of 3 bases from V and 5 bases from J, the junction contained 7 bases not matched to a gene. The CDR3 DNA reads TGTGCCAGCTCACCTAGCCGGGACAGGGGACACGAGCAGTACTTC. Amino acid sequence: CASSPSRDRGHEQYF.

V usage is TRBV11-2 and J usage is TRBJ1-2; D is ambiguous. The CDR3 is made up of 13 amino acids. V lost 1 base and J 7 bases, leaving 10 bases between the germline ends. The V gene's germline CDR1 is SGHAT and CDR2 FQNNGV. The CDR3 spells CASSLGQVPGYTF. The CDR3 nucleotides are TGTGCCAGCAGCTTAGGCCAGGTGCCTGGCTACACCTTC.

This clonotype came up many times. CDR3 amino acids: CAWSQGSGLHQETQYF. CDR3 DNA: TGTGCCTGGAGTCAAGGATCGGGGCTACACCAAGAGACCCAGTACTTC. The chain employs TRBV30 and TRBJ2-5; D assignment may be TRBD1 or TRBD2 (5 bases each). V shed 2 bases and J shed 0 bases, with 16 bases lying between them. The germline gives CDR1 GTSNPN, CDR2 SVGIG (reference sequence). CDR3 length equals 16 residues.

In this sample, this clonotype turned up many times. The chain has TRBV6-2 or TRBV6-3 and TRBJ2-7; D might be TRBD2 (6 bases). With 5 bases removed from V and 7 bases from J, the gap between germline ends came to 15 bases. The CDR3 length is 13 residues. Germline CDR1 is MNHEY and CDR2 is SVGEGT. The CDR3 region is CASSPRLVSEQYF. The CDR3 DNA follows: TGTGCCAGCAGTCCAAGACTAGTTAGTGAGCAGTACTTC.

This clonotype was seen many times. This sequence joins TRBV7-2 and TRBJ2-5; possibly TRBD1 for D (5 bases). The CDR3 loop spans 13 amino acids. V lost 4 bases to trimming and J lost 7 bases, with 13 bases between them. Germline-derived CDR1 and CDR2 are SGHTA and FQGNSA. CDR3 sequence reads: CASSSRMQGTQYF. The CDR3 nucleotides read TGTGCCAGCAGCTCTCGGATGCAGGGGACCCAGTACTTC.

This clonotype was seen ten or more times. This sequence joins TRBV11-2 and TRBJ1-3; unclear D gene. V shed 4 bases and J shed 1 base, with 5 bases lying between them. This CDR3 is built from 13 residues. Per the germline V gene, CDR1 is SGHAT and CDR2 is FQNNGV. CDR3 sequence (DNA): TGTGCCAGCAGCTGGACTTCTGGAAACACCATATATTTT. Its translation is CASSWTSGNTIYF. Combining the CDR3 with reference TRBV11-2 and TRBJ1-3 gives the whole variable domain EAGVAQSPRYKIIEKRQSVAFWCNPISGHATLYWYQQILGQGPKLLIQFQNNGVVDDSQLPKDRFSAERLKGVDSTLKIQPAKLEDSAVYLCASSWTSGNTIYFGEGSWLTVV.

The sample holds a few counts of this clonotype. The J gene is TRBJ1-2, the V gene TRBV11-2, with TRBD1 matching 10 bases. This CDR3 has 13 amino acids. The V segment lost 3 bases and the J segment 8 bases; nucleotides outside the gene matches: 3. The germline gives CDR1 SGHAT, CDR2 FQNNGV. CDR3 amino acids: CASSLTGGEGYTF. CDR3 DNA: TGTGCCAGCAGCTTGACAGGGGGCGAAGGCTACACCTTC.

V is TRBV18 and J is TRBJ1-1, with D perhaps matching TRBD1 (6 bases). The CDR3 covers 16 residues. Trimming removed 3 bases from V and 3 bases from J, with 17 bases in between. Per germline, CDR1 KGHSH and CDR2 LQKENI. The CDR3 DNA is TGTGCCAGCTCACCGCGGGCGGGGGCGGCGGACACTGAAGCTTTCTTT. It is translated as CASSPRAGAADTEAFF.

The sample holds many counts of this clonotype. The chain carries TRBV10-2 and TRBJ2-7; D unclear. Per germline, CDR1 WSHSY and CDR2 SAAADI. V dropped 6 bases and J dropped 5 bases, with 29 bases sitting between them. The CDR3 spans 18 residues. CDR3 loop: CASRETIMDGSNSNEQYF. The CDR3 coding sequence is TGCGCCAGCAGAGAAACAATAATGGACGGAAGTAACAGCAACGAGCAGTACTTC.

This clonotype was observed many times. The V gene is TRBV20-1, the J gene TRBJ1-2, with D possibly matching TRBD1 (6 bases). The ends were cut back, 6 bases at V and 2 bases at J, with 13 bases in the middle. Germline V gene sequence: CDR1 DFQATT, CDR2 SNEGSKA (reference sequence). This CDR3 is built from 13 residues. CDR3 DNA: TGCAGTGCACAACAGGGATTCAACTATGGCTACACCTTC. Translation gives CSAQQGFNYGYTF.

There are many counts of this clonotype. The V call is TRBV30, the J call TRBJ1-1; D is possibly TRBD1 (6 bases). This CDR3 comprises 12 residues. The V gene's germline CDR1 is GTSNPN and CDR2 SVGIG (reference sequence). The germline V and J ends were trimmed by 2 bases and 5 bases, with 9 bases remaining between them. The CDR3 region has the DNA TGTGCCTGGAGTACAGGGAGGACTGAAGCTTTCTTT. Protein product: CAWSTGRTEAFF.

The table lists this clonotype with many counts. V is TRBV20-1 and J is TRBJ2-7, with 7 bases lining up with TRBD1. There are 12 residues in the CDR3. Losses at the gene ends were 3 bases for V and 3 bases for J; bases not matched to a gene: 2. The germline V gene has CDR1 DFQATT and CDR2 SNEGSKA (reference sequence). The CDR3 protein is CSARTGYYEQYF. The CDR3 DNA is TGCAGTGCTAGGACAGGGTACTACGAGCAGTACTTC.

The rearrangement joins TRBV18 to TRBJ1-1, with D hard to call. Germline V gives CDR1 KGHSH, CDR2 LQKENI. This CDR3 is built from 13 residues. The ends were cut back, 2 bases at V and 3 bases at J, with 7 bases in the middle. The CDR3 region is CASSPRTDTEAFF. CDR3 sequence (DNA): TGTGCCAGCTCACCAAGAACAGACACTGAAGCTTTCTTT.

This clonotype was counted ten times or more. V gene TRBV5-6 combines with J gene TRBJ2-5, with TRBD2 matching 11 bases. Germline V gives CDR1 SGHDT, CDR2 YYEEEE. This CDR3 has 17 residues. V shed 2 bases and J 5 bases; nucleotides not matched to a gene: 11. CDR3 sequence: CASSFGLAGGARETQYF. For the CDR3, the DNA is TGTGCCAGCAGCTTCGGGCTAGCGGGGGGCGCCAGGGAGACCCAGTACTTC. Full variable domain (rest looked up from reference TRBV5-6 and TRBJ2-5): DAGVTQSPTHLIKTRGQQVTLRCSPKSGHDTVSWYQQALGQGPQFIFQYYEEEERQRGNFPDRFSGHQFPNYSSELNVNALLLGDSALYLCASSFGLAGGARETQYFGPGTRLLVL.

The table lists this clonotype with many counts. The chain couples TRBV6-5 to TRBJ1-1, with D possibly being TRBD1 (6 bases). Between the trimmed V and J ends, which lost 2 bases and 1 base, there was a span of 8 bases. This CDR3 has 14 residues. Looked up from germline, CDR1 is MNHEY and CDR2 is SVGAGI. The CDR3 protein is CASSYAGANTEAFF. Here the CDR3 DNA reads TGTGCCAGCAGTTACGCAGGGGCGAACACTGAAGCTTTCTTT.

In this sample, this clonotype turned up many times. V and J are TRBV29-1 and TRBJ2-5, with TRBD1 identical over 8 bases. With V trimmed by 5 bases and J by 6 bases, 5 bases remained unmatched. CDR1 is SQVTM and CDR2 is ANQGSEA in the germline V gene. CDR3 length: 12 residues. The CDR3 DNA reads TGCAGCGTTCATCGACAGGGGAAGACCCAGTACTTC. Translated: CSVHRQGKTQYF. The variable domain in full, with the rest retrieved from reference TRBV29-1 and TRBJ2-5, is SAVISQKPSRDICQRGTSLTIQCQVDSQVTMMFWYRQQPGQSLTLIATANQGSEATYESGFVIDKFPISRPNLTFSTLTVSNMSPEDSSIYLCSVHRQGKTQYFGPGTRLLVL.

The chain recombines TRBV11-3 with TRBJ1-1; 7 bases are shared with TRBD1. The CDR3 has 14 residues. Losses at the gene ends were 4 bases for V and 9 bases for J; bases not matched to a gene: 11. Germline V CDR1 and CDR2: SGHNT, YENEEA. This chain's CDR3 is CASSSNTGARKAFF. The CDR3 DNA is TGTGCCAGCAGCTCAAACACAGGGGCGAGGAAAGCTTTCTTT. Variable domain in full (rest from reference TRBV11-3 and TRBJ1-1): EAGVVQSPRYKIIEKKQPVAFWCNPISGHNTLYWYLQNLGQGPELLIRYENEEAVDDSQLPKDRFSAERLKGVDSTLKIQPAELGDSAVYLCASSSNTGARKAFFGQGTRLTVV.

This clonotype was counted at least ten times. The chain combines TRBV6-1 with TRBJ2-7; 7 nucleotides align to TRBD2. The CDR3 totals 16 residues. Germline CDR1 is MNHNS and CDR2 is SASEGT. V lost 5 bases to trimming and J lost 5 bases; unmatched junction nucleotides: 15. Here the CDR3 DNA reads TGTGCCAGCAGTAGCTGGGAGGGATACTCAAGGAACGAGCAGTACTTC. Amino acids: CASSSWEGYSRNEQYF.